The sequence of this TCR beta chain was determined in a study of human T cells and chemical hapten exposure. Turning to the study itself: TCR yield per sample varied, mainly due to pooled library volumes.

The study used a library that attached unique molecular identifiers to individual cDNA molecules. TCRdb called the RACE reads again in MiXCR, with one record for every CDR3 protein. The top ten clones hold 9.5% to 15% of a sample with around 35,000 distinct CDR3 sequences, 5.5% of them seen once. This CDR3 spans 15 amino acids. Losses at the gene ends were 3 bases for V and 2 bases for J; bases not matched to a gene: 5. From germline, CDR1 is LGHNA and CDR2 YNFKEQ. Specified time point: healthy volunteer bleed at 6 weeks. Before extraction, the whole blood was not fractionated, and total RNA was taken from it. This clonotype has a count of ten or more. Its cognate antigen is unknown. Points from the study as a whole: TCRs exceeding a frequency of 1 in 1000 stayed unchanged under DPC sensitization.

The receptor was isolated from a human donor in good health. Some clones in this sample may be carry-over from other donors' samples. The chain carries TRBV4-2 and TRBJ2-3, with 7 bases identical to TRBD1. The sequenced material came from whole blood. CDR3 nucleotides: TGTGCCAGCAGCCAGCAGACAGGGATCACAGATACGCAGTATTTT. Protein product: CASSQQTGITDTQYF.